These 7 T cell receptor beta chains share one sample of origin, sequenced in a study of shared clonotypes between healthy human individuals. TCRdb keeps only in-frame clones here, not all; method: immunoSEQ multiplex PCR. The repertoire has over a million clones, about 77% of them found once; the top ten carry roughly 1.5%. The sequenced sample consisted of memory CD4+ T cells sorted from blood. The subset here: CD45RA-negative fraction. Receptors originate from a man between 18 and 29 years old in good health.

This sequence joins TRBV5-1 and TRBJ2-5; 8 bases match TRBD2. Unmatched junction bases numbered 10, after V lost 4 bases and J lost 5 bases. CDR1 is SGHRS, CDR2 YFSETQ, per germline. The CDR3 sequence is 15 residues long. The CDR3 region has the DNA TGCGCCAGCAGCCTCGCCACGGGAGGGGATGAGACCCAGTACTTC. Protein product: CASSLATGGDETQYF.

This clone was seen just once. The V gene is TRBV7-6, the J gene TRBJ2-3; tentatively, D is TRBD2 (6 bases). The CDR3 is made up of 16 amino acids. Trimming pared 1 base from V and 2 bases from J, leaving 13 bases between. Germline CDR1 reads SGHVS; CDR2 reads FNYEAQ. Here the CDR3 reads CASSLDAGTTTDTQYF. CDR3 in DNA: TGTGCCAGCAGCTTAGATGCGGGAACCACCACAGATACGCAGTATTTT.

The count of this clone is one. The chain has TRBV5-1 and TRBJ1-2; 7 bases are shared with TRBD1. Germline values: CDR1 SGHRS, CDR2 YFSETQ. The junction had 2 bases not matched to a gene; V was cut back by 0 bases and J by 0 bases. The CDR3 is 15 amino acids. CDR3 region: CASSLGGTANYGYTF. As DNA, the CDR3 is TGCGCCAGCAGCTTGGGGGGGACAGCTAACTATGGCTACACCTTC. The whole variable domain, filled in from reference TRBV5-1 and TRBJ1-2, reads KAGVTQTPRYLIKTRGQQVTLSCSPISGHRSVSWYQQTPGQGLQFLFEYFSETQRNKGNFPGRFSGRQFSNSRSEMNVSTLELGDSALYLCASSLGGTANYGYTFGSGTRLTVV.

V is TRBV5-1 and J is TRBJ2-5, with D perhaps TRBD2 (6 bases). The V gene lost 7 bases and the J gene lost 9 bases, with 16 bases spanning the gap. CDR3 length equals 12 residues. Germline lookup yields CDR1 SGHRS and CDR2 YFSETQ. CDR3 sequence (DNA): TGCGCCAGCTCACCTTTTTCGGGGGCCCAGTACTTC. This encodes CASSPFSGAQYF.

The V gene is TRBV7-8, the J gene TRBJ1-5; D unclear. The ends were cut back, 5 bases at V and 7 bases at J, with 9 bases in the middle. The CDR3 has 12 amino acids. Germline-derived CDR1 and CDR2 are SGHVS and FQNEAQ. The CDR3, as DNA: TGTGCCAGCAGCCCCGTGGGGCAGCCCCAGCATTTT. It specifies CASSPVGQPQHF.

This clone has just one count. The chain links TRBV10-3 to TRBJ2-5; 7 bases match TRBD1. CDR3 length: 13 residues. After removal of 7 bases from V and 1 base from J, the junction contained 3 bases not matched to a gene. Germline V lookup: CDR1 ENHRY, CDR2 SYGVKD. The CDR3 coding sequence is TGTGCCATCACCAGGGGGTCCCAAGAGACCCAGTACTTC. Its protein product is CAITRGSQETQYF.

This sequence joins TRBV6-1 and TRBJ2-7, with 10 bases fitting TRBD1. The CDR3 has 15 residues. V shed 6 bases, J shed 1 base, and the junction held 6 bases outside the gene matches. Germline lookup yields CDR1 MNHNS and CDR2 SASEGT. CDR3 sequence (DNA): TGTGCCAGCAGCCAGAGACAGGGGGCTTCCTACGAGCAGTACTTC. As protein: CASSQRQGASYEQYF.